A selection of T cell receptor beta chains follows, all from one sample in a study of radiotherapy plus CTLA-4 blockade in lung cancer. Profiled with immunoSEQ multiplex PCR; TCRdb holds only in-frame clones, not every one. Among roughly 48,000 clones listed, about 72% were seen once. The sequences come from peripheral blood, collected from a patient treated with radiotherapy plus ipilimumab. These receptors were collected from a human donor with non-small cell lung cancer who had stable disease on radiotherapy plus ipilimumab. Both conserved end residues are part of each CDR3. A D gene is named only where the DNA matches it firmly. Rows give clone size only sometimes, using once, few, many, or a class for an expanded clone.

J gene,clone size,V gene,D gene,CDR3 protein,CDR3 DNA
TRBJ1-1,NA,TRBV18,NA,CASSLRVAEAFF,TGTGCCAGCTCCCTGAGGGTTGCTGAAGCTTTCTTT
TRBJ1-1,NA,TRBV7-9,NA,CASSRTENTEAFF,TGTGCCAGCAGCCGGACCGAGAACACTGAAGCTTTCTTT
TRBJ2-2,NA,TRBV5-1,NA,CASTSDTYTGELFF,TGCGCCAGCACCTCGGACACCTACACCGGGGAGCTGTTTTTT
TRBJ2-4,NA,TRBV28,NA,CASSLFLSTELAKNIQYF,TGTGCCAGCAGTTTATTTCTTTCGACGGAACTAGCCAAAAACATTCAGTACTTC
TRBJ2-1,NA,TRBV25-1,TRBD2,CASSEFLAGRGNEQFF,TGTGCCAGCAGTGAGTTTCTAGCGGGGAGGGGCAATGAGCAGTTCTTC
TRBJ2-3,NA,TRBV6-1,NA,CASKERNTDTQYF,TGTGCCAGCAAGGAGCGCAACACAGATACGCAGTATTTT
TRBJ1-3,NA,TRBV30,NA,CASQQGASGNTIYF,TGTGCCTCTCAACAGGGAGCCTCTGGAAACACCATATATTTT
TRBJ1-1,NA,TRBV28,NA,CASSLWTSGNTEAFF,TGTGCCAGCAGTCTATGGACTTCTGGTAACACTGAAGCTTTCTTT
TRBJ2-5,NA,TRBV11-3,NA,CASSSSGRETQYF,TGTGCCAGCAGCTCCAGCGGCCGAGAGACCCAGTACTTC
TRBJ2-2,NA,TRBV5-6,NA,CASSFTGSSGELFF,TGTGCCAGCAGCTTCACAGGCAGCTCCGGGGAGCTGTTTTTT
TRBJ1-6,NA,TRBV5-1,NA,CASRMGMGGQPEALHF,TGCGCCAGCAGGATGGGAATGGGAGGCCAACCAGAAGCCCTCCACTTT
TRBJ1-1,NA,TRBV11-2,NA,CASSPFRGRVMNTEAFF,TGTGCCAGCAGCCCCTTCAGGGGCCGCGTTATGAACACTGAAGCTTTCTTT
TRBJ2-7,NA,TRBV5-1,NA,CASSLILRDVIYEQYF,TGCGCCAGCAGCTTGATCCTCAGGGATGTGATCTACGAGCAGTACTTC
TRBJ1-5,NA,TRBV4-1,NA,CASSLYFSNQPQHF,TGCGCCAGCAGCCTCTACTTTAGCAATCAGCCCCAGCATTTT
TRBJ1-5,NA,TRBV12-5,NA,CASGLARGQPQHF,TGTGCTAGTGGTTTGGCCCGTGGTCAGCCCCAGCATTTT
TRBJ1-5,once,TRBV30,TRBD1,CAWDGQGGNQPQHF,TGTGCCTGGGATGGACAGGGGGGGAATCAACCCCAGCATTTT
TRBJ2-5,NA,TRBV5-1,TRBD1,CASSLAWTGVETQYF,TGCGCCAGCAGCTTGGCCTGGACAGGGGTAGAGACCCAGTACTTC
TRBJ1-2,NA,TRBV27,TRBD1,CASSLRTGAIYGYTF,TGTGCCAGCAGTTTGAGGACAGGGGCCATCTATGGCTACACCTTC
TRBJ1-6,NA,TRBV12-1,NA,CASNFLPKDRGDNSPLHF,TGTGCCAGCAACTTTTTGCCCAAGGACAGGGGCGATAATTCACCCCTCCACTTT
TRBJ2-3,NA,TRBV6-1,TRBD2,CARLTGGGLSDTQYF,TGTGCCAGGCTCACTGGCGGGGGGTTGTCAGATACGCAGTATTTT
TRBJ2-3,NA,TRBV11-2,NA,CASSLHSSTDTQYF,TGTGCCAGCAGCTTACACAGTAGCACAGATACGCAGTATTTT
TRBJ1-2,NA,TRBV6-5,TRBD1,CASSAGQGNYGYTF,TGTGCCAGCAGTGCCGGACAGGGGAACTATGGCTACACCTTC
TRBJ2-3,NA,TRBV2,NA,CASGPDTQYF,TGTGCCAGCGGCCCAGATACGCAGTATTTT
TRBJ1-1,NA,TRBV5-6,TRBD1,CASWGQGYTEAFF,TGTGCCAGCTGGGGACAGGGGTACACTGAAGCTTTCTTT
TRBJ1-2,NA,TRBV27,TRBD1,CASSLYIQGAGYTF,TGTGCCAGCAGTTTATACATACAGGGGGCCGGCTACACCTTC
TRBJ2-1,NA,TRBV5-6,TRBD1,CASSPQDRGFNRMDNEQFF,TGTGCCAGCAGCCCTCAGGACAGGGGCTTTAATAGGATGGACAATGAGCAGTTCTTC
TRBJ2-7,NA,TRBV7-9,NA,CASSRLSLDGNYEQYF,TGTGCCAGCAGCCGACTCTCTTTGGACGGAAACTACGAGCAGTACTTC
TRBJ1-6,NA,TRBV6-1,NA,CASSEMGFPKNSPLHF,TGTGCCAGCAGTGAAATGGGGTTCCCAAAAAATTCACCCCTCCACTTT
TRBJ2-3,few,TRBV7-9,TRBD2,CASSQRGSYSTDTQYF,TGTGCCAGCAGCCAGCGGGGGAGCTATAGCACAGATACGCAGTATTTT
TRBJ1-1,NA,TRBV5-5,NA,CASSLIRENTEAFF,TGTGCCAGCAGCTTGATCCGGGAGAACACTGAAGCTTTCTTT
TRBJ2-3,NA,TRBV2,NA,CASRGLLFTDTQYF,TGTGCCAGCAGGGGACTTCTATTCACAGATACGCAGTATTTT
TRBJ2-3,NA,TRBV9,TRBD2,CASSGGVAGGPDTQYF,TGTGCCAGCAGCGGAGGGGTAGCGGGGGGCCCAGATACGCAGTATTTT
TRBJ1-3,NA,TRBV19,TRBD1,CASSRQGGSGNTIYF,TGTGCCAGTAGTCGCCAGGGGGGCTCTGGAAACACCATATATTTT
TRBJ1-3,NA,TRBV23-1,NA,CASSQSPASGLGNTIYF,TGCGCCAGCAGTCAATCTCCGGCCTCTGGCCTCGGAAACACCATATATTTT
TRBJ1-5,NA,TRBV5-6,NA,CASSLGGGRGNQPQHF,TGTGCCAGCAGCTTAGGAGGGGGTCGCGGCAATCAGCCCCAGCATTTT
TRBJ2-1,NA,TRBV5-1,TRBD1,CASSFKLRDSSYNEQFF,TGCGCCAGCAGCTTCAAACTACGGGACAGCTCCTACAATGAGCAGTTCTTC
TRBJ1-2,NA,TRBV5-1,NA,CASTPGLGDHYGYTF,TGCGCCAGCACCCCCGGCTTGGGTGACCACTATGGCTACACCTTC
TRBJ1-4,few,TRBV5-1,TRBD1,CASSWTGNPQEKLFF,TGCGCCAGCAGCTGGACAGGGAACCCTCAGGAAAAACTGTTTTTT
TRBJ1-3,NA,TRBV5-6,NA,CASSRGPDSGNTIYF,TGTGCCAGCAGCAGAGGACCGGACTCTGGAAACACCATATATTTT
TRBJ1-5,NA,TRBV6-5,TRBD1,CASSTGGSSQPQHF,TGTGCCAGCAGTACAGGGGGCTCAAGTCAGCCCCAGCATTTT
TRBJ1-1,NA,TRBV7-2,NA,CASSFRRNTEAFF,TGTGCCAGCAGCTTTAGGCGGAACACTGAAGCTTTCTTT
TRBJ1-3,NA,TRBV7-2,TRBD1,CASSPRQGARGNTIYF,TGTGCCAGCAGCCCCAGACAGGGGGCGCGCGGAAACACCATATATTTT
TRBJ1-1,NA,TRBV2,TRBD1,CASSEEQDRGLGGAFF,TGTGCCAGCAGTGAAGAACAGGACAGGGGGCTCGGCGGAGCTTTCTTT
TRBJ1-6,NA,TRBV5-1,NA,CASSLVQGLGNSPLHF,TGCGCCAGCAGCTTGGTGCAGGGGCTGGGAAATTCACCCCTCCACTTT
TRBJ1-1,NA,TRBV30,NA,CAWNLAGRAFF,TGTGCCTGGAATTTGGCGGGGAGAGCTTTCTTT
TRBJ2-1,NA,TRBV29-1,NA,CSVEGNSYNEQFF,TGCAGCGTTGAAGGCAATTCCTACAATGAGCAGTTCTTC
TRBJ1-2,NA,TRBV29-1,NA,CSVEESQGGYTF,TGCAGCGTTGAAGAGTCACAGGGTGGCTACACCTTC
TRBJ1-4,NA,TRBV11-2,TRBD1,CASSLEPGGATNEKLFF,TGTGCCAGCAGCTTAGAACCAGGGGGTGCAACTAATGAAAAACTGTTTTTT
TRBJ2-5,NA,TRBV20-1,NA,CSATGQETQYF,TGCAGTGCTACAGGTCAAGAGACCCAGTACTTC
TRBJ2-7,NA,TRBV6-5,TRBD1,CASSRSGTGSYEQYF,TGTGCCAGCAGTCGGAGTGGGACAGGGTCCTACGAGCAGTACTTC
TRBJ1-3,once,TRBV19,NA,CASSLQGNSGNTIYF,TGTGCCAGTAGTTTACAGGGTAACTCTGGAAACACCATATATTTT